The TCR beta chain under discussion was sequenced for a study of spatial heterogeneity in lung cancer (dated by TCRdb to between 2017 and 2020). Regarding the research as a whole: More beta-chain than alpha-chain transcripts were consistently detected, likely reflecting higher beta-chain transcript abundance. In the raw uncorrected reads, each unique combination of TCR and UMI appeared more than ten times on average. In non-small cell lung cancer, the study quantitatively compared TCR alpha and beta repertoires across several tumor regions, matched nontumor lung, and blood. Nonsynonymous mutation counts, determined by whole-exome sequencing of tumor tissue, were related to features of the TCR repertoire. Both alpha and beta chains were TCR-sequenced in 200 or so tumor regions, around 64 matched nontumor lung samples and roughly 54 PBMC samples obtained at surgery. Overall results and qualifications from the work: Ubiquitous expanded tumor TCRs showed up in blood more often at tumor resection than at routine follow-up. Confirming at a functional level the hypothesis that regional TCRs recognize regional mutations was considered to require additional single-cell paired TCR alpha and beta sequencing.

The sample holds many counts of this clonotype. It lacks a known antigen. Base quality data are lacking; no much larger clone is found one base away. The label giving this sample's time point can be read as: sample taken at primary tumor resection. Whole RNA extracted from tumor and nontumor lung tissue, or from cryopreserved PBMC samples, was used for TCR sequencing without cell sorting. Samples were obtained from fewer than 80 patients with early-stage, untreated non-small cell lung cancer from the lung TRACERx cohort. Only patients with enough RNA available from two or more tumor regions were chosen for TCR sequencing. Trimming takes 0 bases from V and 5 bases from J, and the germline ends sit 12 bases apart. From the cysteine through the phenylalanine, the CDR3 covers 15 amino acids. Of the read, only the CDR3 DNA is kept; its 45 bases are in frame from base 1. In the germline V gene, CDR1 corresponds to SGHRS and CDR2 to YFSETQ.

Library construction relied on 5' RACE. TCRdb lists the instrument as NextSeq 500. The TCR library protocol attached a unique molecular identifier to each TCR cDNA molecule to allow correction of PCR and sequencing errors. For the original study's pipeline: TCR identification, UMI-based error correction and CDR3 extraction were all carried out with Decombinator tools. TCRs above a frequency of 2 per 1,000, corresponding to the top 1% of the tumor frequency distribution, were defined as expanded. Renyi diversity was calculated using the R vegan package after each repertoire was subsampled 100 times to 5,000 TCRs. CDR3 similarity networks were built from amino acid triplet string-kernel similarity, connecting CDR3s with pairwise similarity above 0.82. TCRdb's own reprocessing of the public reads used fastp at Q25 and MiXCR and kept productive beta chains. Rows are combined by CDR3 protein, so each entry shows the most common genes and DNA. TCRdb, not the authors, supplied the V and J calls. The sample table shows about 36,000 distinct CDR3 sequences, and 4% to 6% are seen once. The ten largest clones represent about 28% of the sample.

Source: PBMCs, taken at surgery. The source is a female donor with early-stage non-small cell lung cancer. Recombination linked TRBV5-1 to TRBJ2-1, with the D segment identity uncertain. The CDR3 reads CASSLGGPANNEQFF. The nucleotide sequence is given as TGCGCCAGCAGCTTGGGTGGACCGGCCAACAATGAGCAGTTCTTC.